Presented here are 2 T cell receptor beta chains from one specimen sequenced in a study of tumor-infiltrating lymphocytes in primary liver carcinoma. Total RNA (roughly 540 ng) served as template for TCR beta cDNA synthesis primed by a constant-region primer. A slightly modified ARM-PCR protocol with three nested multiplex PCR rounds produced these TCR beta libraries. The first two PCR rounds used TRBV1-TRBV30 forward primers with a C-beta reverse primer, around 10 cycles each. TCRdb itself ran the multiplex PCR reads through MiXCR, one entry per CDR3 protein. The data hold about 320,000 distinct CDR3 sequences, with 50% to 60% observed a single time. Alongside blood RNA obtained from unsorted whole blood, germline DNA was also extracted. What was sequenced was peripheral blood. These receptors were taken from a young woman with primary liver carcinoma and hepatitis B virus infection.

This rearrangement joins TRBV5-4 to TRBJ1-4; D gene uncertain. Germline CDR1 and CDR2: SGHNT and YYREEE (reference sequence). The CDR3 is made up of 15 amino acids. V lost 4 bases, J lost 8 bases, and 18 bases lay in between. The CDR3: CASSLNRVPAEKLFF. The DNA of the CDR3 is TGTGCCAGCAGCCTGAACCGGGTCCCCGCGGAAAAACTGTTTTTT.

The chain recombines TRBV6-1 with TRBJ2-5, with TRBD2 matching 9 bases. The CDR3 loop spans 15 amino acids. CDR1 is MNHNS, CDR2 SASEGT, per germline. J was trimmed by 4 bases and V by 4 bases; bases with no gene match: 7. DNA of the CDR3: TGTGCCAGCAGTGTCGGGGCTAGCGGGATAGAGACCCAGTACTTC. It translates to CASSVGASGIETQYF.